This TCR beta chain was identified during a study of identifying expanded T cells in peripheral blood (dated by TCRdb to the late 2010s). In terms of the full investigation: Separate aliquots of the same genomic DNA pool were sequenced to produce technical replicates, and four replicates were compared in pairs. General conclusions and limits of the study: Across all healthy-donor time intervals, the beta-binomial model significantly cut both the number of clones called differentially abundant and the false-positive rate. The binomial model flagged roughly 1.3 differentially abundant clones between technical replicates but approximately 16 over approximately 2 weeks and 19 over roughly 4 weeks. For all healthy donors, the variance in clone template counts between two-week samples rose significantly as total template count increased. The authors expected that over much longer intervals, such as months to years, biological variance in healthy repertoires might increase even further.

TCRbeta CDR3 regions were profiled with the immunoSEQ Assay using bias-controlled multiplex PCR amplification of genomic DNA. Regarding the original processing steps: To quantify the absolute abundance of each unique TCRbeta CDR3 region, the sequences were collapsed and filtered. Differential abundance was tested with two models: a binomial (Fisher-equivalent) model and a beta-binomial model that adds time-dependent variance fitted from healthy donors. Any clone with fewer than 5 combined templates was excluded, and a clone was called differentially abundant if its Benjamini-Hochberg FDR was below 0.01. Using the form v = (b*log(k)+a)^2, the beta-binomial variance was modeled as a function of the total template count across the two samples. TCRdb provides this immuneACCESS table in a form limited to in-frame rearrangements. Some clones are lacking; in checked studies, under half of them reflect an unresolved V gene, and why the rest are absent is not known. Clone size and the V and J calls come from that table; the DNA yielded D and trimming. The sample table contains approximately 81,000 clones; only one count was recorded for about 83% of them. The top ten clonotypes cover about 20% of the sample.

During the collection period, no infections or other immune events were recorded for the healthy donors. To calibrate time-dependent variance in a beta-binomial model of T-cell clone differential abundance, blood repertoires from healthy donors were used as a training cohort. The training cohort comprised 10 healthy donors, 3 female and 7 male. Donor ages ranged from roughly 25 to 65 years, with an average of roughly 46 years. Obtained from a commercial supplier, whole blood was collected from each healthy donor at three time points set 2 to 3 weeks apart. Genomic DNA was extracted from unsorted whole blood for immunosequencing. CDR1 and CDR2 were assigned from the germline V gene as MGHDK and SYGVNS. From V the trimming removes 3 bases and from J it removes 3 bases, while the gene matches leave 10 bases of the junction unaccounted for. Spanning cysteine to phenylalanine, the CDR3 consists of 18 amino acids. The kept DNA is CDR3 alone, 54 bases in frame from the first base.

On this clone: Its antigen is currently not known. Base qualities are not at hand, and no much larger clone is one base apart.

The rearrangement joined TRBV25-1 to TRBJ2-2; 10 of the junction bases match TRBD2. The clonotype originates from a person aged 18-70 years in good health. Material for sequencing was blood. The DNA is TGTGCCAGCAGTGAGGCGGTCGGACTAGCGGAGCACACCGGGGAGCTGTTTTTT. It codes for CASSEAVGLAEHTGELFF.